A single sample is the source of the 13 T cell receptor beta chains below, sequenced in a study of T cell changes during pregnancy in multiple sclerosis. Data came from immunoSEQ multiplex PCR; TCRdb stores just in-frame clones and leaves some out. The sample holds about 36,000 clones, approximately 92% seen once. The sample was PBMCs (not recorded whether the cells were cultured). The receptors originated from a female donor with multiple sclerosis, enrolled in a pregnancy study.

CDR3 sequence (DNA): TGTGCCAGCAGGAGTCTAGCGGGAGAGAACGAGCAGTACTTC. Its translation is CASRSLAGENEQYF. The chain carries TRBV6-5 and TRBJ2-7, with 10 bases matching TRBD2. The CDR3 is made up of 14 amino acids. The ends lost 6 bases at V and 5 bases at J; junction bases unmatched: 7. Germline CDR1 and CDR2: MNHEY and SVGAGI.

This chain uses TRBV18 with TRBJ2-5; 9 bases line up with TRBD1. The V gene's germline CDR1 is KGHSH and CDR2 LQKENI. The V segment lost 3 bases and the J segment 5 bases; nucleotides outside the gene matches: 4. The length of the CDR3 is 14 residues. CDR3 sequence: CASSPGTGLETQYF. CDR3 sequence (DNA): TGTGCCAGCTCACCGGGGACAGGGTTGGAGACCCAGTACTTC.

The chain employs TRBV5-6 and TRBJ1-2; 10 nucleotides align to TRBD1. Looked up from germline, CDR1 is SGHDT and CDR2 is YYEEEE. V gave up 3 bases and J gave up 6 bases; unmatched junction bases: 5. The CDR3 loop spans 14 amino acids. The CDR3 DNA is TGTGCCAGCAGCTATGACAGGGGGCGCGATGGCTACACCTTC. Amino acid sequence: CASSYDRGRDGYTF. Drawing the rest from reference TRBV5-6 and TRBJ1-2, the complete variable domain is DAGVTQSPTHLIKTRGQQVTLRCSPKSGHDTVSWYQQALGQGPQFIFQYYEEEERQRGNFPDRFSGHQFPNYSSELNVNALLLGDSALYLCASSYDRGRDGYTFGSGTRLTVV.

The chain links TRBV7-2 to TRBJ2-1; D may be TRBD2 (6 bases). Trimming cost V 5 bases and J 3 bases, with 17 bases left between them. CDR1 is SGHTA and CDR2 is FQGNSA in the germline V gene. CDR3 length equals 16 residues. Written as DNA, the CDR3 is TGTGCCAGCAGCCTCCGTGGTAGCGGCTTCTACAATGAGCAGTTCTTC. Translated, it gives CASSLRGSGFYNEQFF.

This clone occurred once. The J gene is TRBJ1-5, the V gene TRBV19; D possibly corresponds to TRBD1 (5 bases). CDR3 length equals 15 residues. Trimming stripped 3 bases from V and 4 bases from J, with 13 bases between. Germline CDR1 is LNHDA and CDR2 is SQIVND (reference sequence). The CDR3 spells CASSIIGAANQPQHF. The DNA for the CDR3 is TGTGCCAGTAGTATCATAGGGGCCGCGAATCAGCCCCAGCATTTT.

The gene calls are TRBV7-3 and TRBJ2-3, with D unclear. Trimming took 5 bases from V and 6 from J, leaving 15 bases between them. CDR1 and CDR2 from the germline V gene are SGHTA and FQGTGA. The CDR3 sequence is 14 residues long. CDR3 protein: CASSPLAARDTQYF. In DNA, the CDR3 is TGTGCCAGCAGCCCTCTTGCCGCTCGGGATACGCAGTATTTT.

The chain has TRBV7-2 and TRBJ2-1; D assignment may be TRBD1 or TRBD2 (5 bases each). V was trimmed by 3 bases and J by 4 bases, leaving 13 bases between them. This CDR3 contains 15 residues. The germline gives CDR1 SGHTA, CDR2 FQGNSA. CDR3 sequence: CASSLLGRAYNEQFF. CDR3 nucleotide sequence: TGTGCCAGCAGCTTGTTGGGACGGGCTTACAATGAGCAGTTCTTC.

This chain uses TRBV10-2 with TRBJ2-7, with 8 bases matching TRBD1. Trimming at V came to 11 bases and at J to 3 bases, leaving 9 bases not matched to a gene. Germline assignment: CDR1 WSHSY and CDR2 SAAADI. The CDR3 extends over 13 amino acids. The CDR3 DNA reads TGCGCCGCGTCAGGACAGGGAGACTACGAGCAGTACTTC. Its protein is CAASGQGDYEQYF.

The chain is built from TRBV27 and TRBJ1-2; D unclear. The CDR3 consists of 11 residues. The ends were cut back, 5 bases at V and 2 bases at J, with 3 bases in the middle. Looked up from germline, CDR1 is MNHEY and CDR2 is SMNVEV (reference sequence). CDR3 bases: TGTGCCAGCAGTCCAAACTATGGCTACACCTTC. Residues: CASSPNYGYTF.

This clone is a singleton in its sample. The J gene is TRBJ1-2, the V gene TRBV28; weak D call: TRBD1 (5 bases). Germline V gene data show CDR1 as MDHEN and CDR2 as SYDVKM. The CDR3 length is 12 residues. The V gene lost 6 bases and the J gene lost 8 bases, with 13 bases spanning the gap. In nucleotides, the CDR3 is TGTGCCAGCAGGACACAGGCTAACGGCTACACCTTC. Translated, it gives CASRTQANGYTF.

The V and J genes are TRBV5-1 and TRBJ2-5, with D perhaps TRBD1 (6 bases). Trimming shortened V by 0 bases and J by 2 bases, and 11 bases separated the two germline ends. Germline assignment: CDR1 SGHRS and CDR2 YFSETQ. CDR3 length: 15 amino acids. Here the CDR3 reads CASSLAGGTQETQYF. For the CDR3, the DNA is TGCGCCAGCAGCTTGGCCGGTGGGACACAAGAGACCCAGTACTTC.

V and J are TRBV25-1 and TRBJ2-5; tentative D call: TRBD1 (5 bases). Trimming shortened V by 6 bases and J by 5 bases, and 19 bases separated the two germline ends. There are 15 residues in the CDR3. Germline V gene lookup returns CDR1 MGHDK and CDR2 SYGVNS. CDR3 DNA sequence: TGTGCCAGCAGGGGGCCCAGGGATTCATGGGAGACCCAGTACTTC. It encodes CASRGPRDSWETQYF.

This clone has only one observation. This chain joins TRBV6-5 and TRBJ1-2; TRBD1 aligns across 7 bases. The CDR3 length is 14 residues. CDR1 and CDR2 (germline): MNHEY, SVGAGI. The ends lost 0 bases at V and 3 bases at J; junction bases unmatched: 1. In nucleotides, the CDR3 is TGTGCCAGCAGTTACTCCGGACAGGACTATGGCTACACCTTC. Its protein is CASSYSGQDYGYTF.